These T cell receptor beta chains were read from a single sample in a study of identical twins. One entry per CDR3 protein results from TCRdb running MiXCR on the 5' RACE reads. The sample contains some 330,000 distinct CDR3 sequences, 8.5% to 10% of which appear only once. The sequencing input was naive T cells sorted from blood. The receptors were sampled from a woman between 45 and 60 years old in good health. CDR3s include the opening cysteine and the closing phenylalanine or tryptophan. Expanded clones are given a class, and other clones once, few, many or no size at all.

clone_size j_call v_call cdr3_aa
many TRBJ2-3 TRBV12-3/TRBV12-4 CASSLLAASTDTQYF
many TRBJ2-1 TRBV5-1 CASSPEGTGHNEQFF
- TRBJ2-1 TRBV11-2 CASTGHGLANEQFF
few TRBJ2-3 TRBV20-1 CSAPGPNTDTQYF
many TRBJ2-3 TRBV5-1 CASSLVRVGGADTQYF
many TRBJ2-3 TRBV7-6 CASSLGGTSRGEDTQYF
few TRBJ1-4 TRBV5-5 CASSLGFATNEKLFF
few TRBJ2-1 TRBV25-1 CASRGRAGGGYNEQFF
- TRBJ2-1 TRBV30 CASGQTKRGSEQFF
many TRBJ2-1 TRBV12-3/TRBV12-4 CASSPTGLAYEQFF
few TRBJ2-1 TRBV2 CASSSGVNEQFF
many TRBJ2-1 TRBV5-1 CASQAGGNEQFF